The source of this T cell receptor (beta chain) is a study of memory CD4+ T cells and cytomegalovirus serostatus. Single viable CD3+CD4+CD8-CD45RO+ cells were sorted as the memory CD4+ T cells. A remark on this clone: Its cognate antigen is unknown.

The method was immunoSEQ multiplex PCR; TCRdb's version includes in-frame clones alone and lacks a portion of them. This repertoire shows approximately 40,000 clones, 76% found once; its top ten account for more than 1.5%. Trimming at V came to 5 bases and at J to 7 bases, leaving 3 bases not matched to a gene. This CDR3 is built from 13 residues. Germline V CDR1 and CDR2: SNHLY, FYNNEI. Overall study findings and caveats: Of 150 to 200 reported CMV TCRbeta sequences, around 63 were found in memory CD4+ repertoires.

The material sequenced was memory CD4+ T cells from blood. This receptor was identified in an adult in good health and CMV-seronegative. The chain uses TRBV2 and TRBJ2-3; 10 positions match TRBD2. The CDR3 DNA follows: TGTGCCAGCAGTCGACTAGCGGGTAATACGCAGTATTTT. Protein: CASSRLAGNTQYF.